These 9 T cell receptor beta chains were all obtained from the same sample, sequenced in a study of T-cell reconstitution after alpha-beta-depleted transplantation in children. The TCRbeta library was prepared with unique molecular identifiers. TCRdb re-derived calls from the PCR reads in MiXCR, one entry per CDR3 protein. The sample holds tens of thousands of distinct CDR3 sequences, roughly a sixth seen once. The starting material was PBMCs, mostly from graft donor cells, obtained 60 days after TCRalphabeta/CD19-depleted stem cell transplant. Receptor source: a male patient aged 2 to 10 who had a stem cell transplant for acute lymphoblastic leukemia, so the T cells may come from the graft donor.

This clonotype was picked up a small number of times. The chain has TRBV7-8 and TRBJ1-3; TRBD1 matches at 11 bases. The CDR3 covers 18 residues. Germline-derived CDR1 and CDR2 are SGHVS and FQNEAQ. Losses at the gene ends were 4 bases for V and 2 bases for J; bases not matched to a gene: 10. CDR3 sequence (DNA): TGTGCCAGCAGCTGGGGGACCTCGGGACAGGGGGCTGGAAACACCATATATTTT. Protein: CASSWGTSGQGAGNTIYF.

The CDR3 loop reads CAGPGAMGEQFF. The CDR3 DNA is TGTGCCGGCCCGGGAGCAATGGGTGAGCAGTTCTTC. The genes are TRBV21-1 and TRBJ2-1; the table gives TRBD1 as D, unverified against the DNA. TRBV21-1 is a documented pseudogene. The CDR3 consists of 12 residues.

This clonotype has at least ten counts. The V call is TRBV30, the J call TRBJ2-7; maybe TRBD1 (5 bases). The CDR3 is 13 amino acids. Trimming left V 0 bases short and J 3 bases short, with 9 bases between. Germline V gives CDR1 GTSNPN, CDR2 SVGIG (reference sequence). The chain's CDR3 is CAWSVGAFYEQYF. The CDR3 nucleotides are TGTGCCTGGAGTGTAGGGGCCTTCTACGAGCAGTACTTC.

There are a few counts of this clonotype. The chain couples TRBV20-1 to TRBJ1-2; D unclear. The CDR3 spans 13 residues. Germline V gene sequence: CDR1 DFQATT, CDR2 SNEGSKA (reference sequence). With 5 bases removed from V and 2 bases from J, the gap between germline ends came to 12 bases. CDR3 bases: TGCAGTGCTGAGTCTTGGGAGAACTATGGCTACACCTTC. This codes for CSAESWENYGYTF.

This chain joins TRBV27 and TRBJ2-2, with 10 positions matching TRBD2. The length of the CDR3 is 12 residues. Germline lookup yields CDR1 MNHEY and CDR2 SMNVEV (reference sequence). Unmatched junction bases numbered 3, after V lost 11 bases and J lost 6 bases. The CDR3 spells CACGLAAGELFF. CDR3 DNA sequence: TGTGCCTGCGGACTAGCGGCCGGGGAGCTGTTTTTT.

This clonotype was detected only a few times. The rearrangement links TRBV20-1 to TRBJ1-6, with 8 bases aligning to TRBD1. The CDR3 consists of 16 residues. V shed 3 bases and J 1 base; nucleotides not matched to a gene: 5. Looked up from germline, CDR1 is DFQATT and CDR2 is SNEGSKA (reference sequence). DNA of the CDR3: TGCAGTGCTAGGGGGACAGGACAGTCCTATAATTCACCCCTCCACTTT. This codes for CSARGTGQSYNSPLHF.

By share, this clonotype ranks as medium-sized. The V call is TRBV9, the J call TRBJ2-2; a possible D gene is TRBD2 (5 bases). This CDR3 is built from 12 residues. Trimming cost V 3 bases and J 7 bases, with 7 bases left between them. Germline V gene data show CDR1 as SGDLS and CDR2 as YYNGEE. The CDR3 spells CASSELGGELFF. The CDR3 DNA reads as TGTGCCAGCAGCGAACTAGGCGGGGAGCTGTTTTTT.

The chain couples TRBV6-1 to TRBJ1-6, with D possibly TRBD1 on 6 matching bases. The CDR3 has 17 amino acids. V shed 5 bases and J shed 0 bases, with 14 bases lying between them. The germline V gene encodes CDR1 MNHNS and CDR2 SASEGT. The CDR3 reads CASSQPGHSSYNSPLHF. The CDR3 nucleotides read TGTGCCAGCAGTCAACCGGGACATAGCTCCTATAATTCACCCCTCCACTTT.

The chain uses TRBV20-1 and TRBJ2-2; D is uncertain. The CDR3 contains 13 residues. The germline gives CDR1 DFQATT, CDR2 SNEGSKA (reference sequence). The CDR3 loop reads CRRRWENTGELFF. CDR3 nucleotide sequence: TGCCGGCGGCGGTGGGAGAACACCGGGGAGCTGTTTTTT.